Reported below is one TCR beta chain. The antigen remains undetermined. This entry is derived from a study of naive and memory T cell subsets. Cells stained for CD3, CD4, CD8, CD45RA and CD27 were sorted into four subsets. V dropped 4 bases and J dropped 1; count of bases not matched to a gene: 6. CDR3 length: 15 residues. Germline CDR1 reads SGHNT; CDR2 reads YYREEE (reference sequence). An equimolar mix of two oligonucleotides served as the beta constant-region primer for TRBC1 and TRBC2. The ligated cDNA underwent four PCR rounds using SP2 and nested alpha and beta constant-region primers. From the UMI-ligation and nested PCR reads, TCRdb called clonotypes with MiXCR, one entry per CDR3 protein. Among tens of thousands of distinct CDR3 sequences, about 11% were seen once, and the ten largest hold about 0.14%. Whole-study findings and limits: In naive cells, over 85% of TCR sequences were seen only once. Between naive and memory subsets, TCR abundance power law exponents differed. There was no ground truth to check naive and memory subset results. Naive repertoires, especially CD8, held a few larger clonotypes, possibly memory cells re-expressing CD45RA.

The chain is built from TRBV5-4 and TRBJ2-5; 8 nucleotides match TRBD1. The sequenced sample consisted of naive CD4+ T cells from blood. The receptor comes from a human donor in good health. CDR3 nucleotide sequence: TGTGCCAGCAGCGATGCCGGGACAGGCCAAGAGACCCAGTACTTC. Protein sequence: CASSDAGTGQETQYF. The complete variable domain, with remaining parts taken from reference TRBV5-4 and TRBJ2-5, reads ETGVTQSPTHLIKTRGQQVTLRCSSQSGHNTVSWYQQALGQGPQFIFQYYREEENGRGNFPPRFSGLQFPNYSSELNVNALELDDSALYLCASSDAGTGQETQYFGPGTRLLVL.